Following are 25 T cell receptor beta chains from one sample sequenced in a study of T cells in Graves' hyperthyroidism and ophthalmopathy. TCR beta CDR3 sequences were amplified from RNA transcripts. During a first-round RT-PCR of the TCR CDR3, the HTBI primer set was used. One entry per CDR3 protein, called by TCRdb with MiXCR from the multiplex PCR reads. Of approximately 560,000 distinct CDR3 sequences in the sample, about half were seen once. Sequences were obtained from peripheral blood or thyroid tissue (not recorded which). Receptor source: a woman under 30 with Graves' hyperthyroidism.

V is TRBV10-3 and J is TRBJ2-7; TRBD1 might be the D (6 bases). The ends were cut back, 10 bases at V and 4 bases at J, with 14 bases in the middle. Germline lookup yields CDR1 ENHRY and CDR2 SYGVKD. The CDR3 loop spans 12 amino acids. The CDR3 region has the DNA TGTGCCACCAGCTTACAGGGATACGAGCAGTACTTC. Residues: CATSLQGYEQYF.

The V gene is TRBV5-1, the J gene TRBJ1-2, with TRBD1 matching over 7 bases. CDR3 length equals 14 residues. Trimming took 4 bases from V and 8 from J; bases not matched to a gene: 11. Germline V gene sequence: CDR1 SGHRS, CDR2 YFSETQ. The CDR3 bases are TGCGCCAGCAGCGGGGGGACAGACGACGGCGGCTACACCTTC. Translating gives CASSGGTDDGGYTF. The whole variable domain, filled in from reference TRBV5-1 and TRBJ1-2, reads KAGVTQTPRYLIKTRGQQVTLSCSPISGHRSVSWYQQTPGQGLQFLFEYFSETQRNKGNFPGRFSGRQFSNSRSEMNVSTLELGDSALYLCASSGGTDDGGYTFGSGTRLTVV.

The chain links TRBV11-2 to TRBJ1-6; perhaps TRBD1 as D (5 bases). CDR1 and CDR2 (germline): SGHAT, FQNNGV. The CDR3 length is 17 residues. Trimming cost V 6 bases and J 5 bases, with 20 bases left between them. The CDR3 bases are TGTGCCAGCAGTTTATTCTCAGGGTTGGCGGATAATTCACCCCTCCACTTT. Its translation is CASSLFSGLADNSPLHF.

This clonotype has just a few counts. The V and J genes are TRBV20-1 and TRBJ1-2, with TRBD1 identical over 7 bases. The J segment lost 8 bases and the V segment lost 3 bases, leaving 6 bases of the junction unmatched. The germline V gene encodes CDR1 DFQATT and CDR2 SNEGSKA (reference sequence). This CDR3 has 12 residues. The DNA for the CDR3 is TGCAGTGCTAGGACAGGGACTGGAGGCTACACCTTC. Encoded protein: CSARTGTGGYTF.

The J gene is TRBJ1-5, the V gene TRBV25-1, with D possibly TRBD1 on 6 matching bases. The CDR3 is 14 residues long. The germline V gene encodes CDR1 MGHDK and CDR2 SYGVNS. With 8 bases removed from V and 3 bases from J, the gap between germline ends came to 14 bases. The CDR3 nucleotides read TGTGCCAGCGTAGACTGGACAGTCAATCAGCCCCAGCATTTT. The encoded protein is CASVDWTVNQPQHF.

For this clonotype: A much larger clone differs from this one at a single base, so this may be a read error. This chain links TRBV14 with TRBJ2-2, with D uncertain. From germline, CDR1 is SGHDN and CDR2 FVKESK. The CDR3 sequence is 12 residues long. Trimming stripped 6 bases from V and 3 bases from J, with 5 bases between. In nucleotides, the CDR3 is TGTGCCAGCAGGGTGGACACCGGGGAGCTGTTTTTT. Translated, it gives CASRVDTGELFF.

This chain links TRBV2 with TRBJ1-2, with D possibly matching TRBD1 (5 bases). The CDR3 consists of 14 residues. The V gene lost 6 bases and the J gene lost 4 bases, with 15 bases spanning the gap. Germline loops: CDR1 SNHLY, CDR2 FYNNEI. CDR3 sequence reads: CASSQDHRSYGYTF. The CDR3 bases are TGTGCCAGCAGCCAAGACCACAGGTCCTATGGCTACACCTTC.

This clonotype came up a few times. This could be a read error, since a much larger clone is one nucleotide away. This chain links TRBV10-3 with TRBJ1-5; TRBD1 aligns across 8 bases. The V segment lost 4 bases and the J segment 2 bases; nucleotides outside the gene matches: 1. This CDR3 is built from 14 residues. The germline gives CDR1 ENHRY, CDR2 SYGVKD. CDR3 amino acids: CAISVTGGNQPQHF. CDR3 in DNA: TGTGCCATCAGTGTGACAGGGGGCAATCAGCCCCAGCATTTT.

This clonotype was detected ten times or more. The J gene is TRBJ1-1, the V gene TRBV24-1, with D hard to call. Trimming shortened V by 4 bases and J by 4 bases, and 12 bases separated the two germline ends. CDR3 length equals 14 residues. Germline CDR1 reads KGHDR; CDR2 reads SFDVKD. In DNA form, the CDR3 reads TGTGCCACCAGTGACTCCCAGGCTCCCACTGAAGCTTTCTTT. This translates into CATSDSQAPTEAFF.

This clonotype turned up a few times. This chain connects TRBV5-4 to TRBJ2-5; D gene unclear. The CDR3 has 14 residues. The germline V gene has CDR1 SGHNT and CDR2 YYREEE (reference sequence). V was clipped by 0 bases and J by 6 bases, with 12 bases between them. In DNA form, the CDR3 reads TGTGCCAGCAGCTTGGCGCCGGGTTGGCAGACCCAGTACTTC. It specifies CASSLAPGWQTQYF.

In its sample, this clonotype was seen many times. This chain uses TRBV6-1 with TRBJ2-5, with D unclear. The V end lost 0 bases, the J end lost 5 bases, and 13 bases lay between the germline ends. This CDR3 comprises 15 residues. Germline values: CDR1 MNHNS, CDR2 SASEGT. The CDR3 reads CASSEAHGQRETQYF. The CDR3, as DNA: TGTGCCAGCAGTGAAGCTCATGGGCAGAGGGAGACCCAGTACTTC.

The rearrangement joins TRBV6-5 to TRBJ2-5; 7 bases match TRBD1. The trim removed 4 bases at V and 5 bases at J, leaving 10 bases unmatched. CDR1 and CDR2 from the germline V gene are MNHEY and SVGAGI. This CDR3 region has 15 residues. The CDR3 region is CASSFMTGIRETQYF. As DNA, the CDR3 is TGTGCCAGCAGTTTCATGACAGGGATCCGGGAGACCCAGTACTTC.

This rearrangement joins TRBV27 to TRBJ1-1; TRBD1 is a possible D gene (5 bases). There are 14 residues in the CDR3. V shed 2 bases and J shed 5 bases, with 12 bases lying between them. Germline CDR1 is MNHEY and CDR2 is SMNVEV (reference sequence). CDR3 DNA: TGTGCCAGCAGTTTAAGAGGGGTGGAAACTGAAGCTTTCTTT. It is translated as CASSLRGVETEAFF.

V usage is TRBV7-3 and J usage is TRBJ1-4, with TRBD1 matching 9 bases. V shed 4 bases and J 12 bases; nucleotides not matched to a gene: 9. The CDR3 has 14 residues. CDR1 and CDR2 from the germline V gene are SGHTA and FQGTGA. In DNA form, the CDR3 reads TGTGCCAGCAGCTCGGGACAGGGAGCCGAGGAACTGTTTTTT. Translated, it gives CASSSGQGAEELFF.

This clonotype was seen many times. The rearrangement links TRBV9 to TRBJ1-1, with D possibly matching TRBD1 (5 bases). V lost 0 bases and J 5 bases, leaving 8 bases between the germline ends. Germline CDR1 and CDR2: SGDLS and YYNGEE. The CDR3 is made up of 13 amino acids. The CDR3 DNA reads TGTGCCAGCAGCGTAGCAGGGTGGACTGAAGCTTTCTTT. This encodes CASSVAGWTEAFF.

V is TRBV5-1 and J is TRBJ2-7; 7 bases agree with TRBD1. Unmatched junction bases numbered 3, after V lost 1 base and J lost 5 bases. This CDR3 has 13 amino acids. Germline CDR1 SGHRS, CDR2 YFSETQ. CDR3 coding DNA: TGCGCCAGCAGCTTGCAAGGGGGCCACGAGCAGTACTTC. It specifies CASSLQGGHEQYF.

Ten or more counts support this clonotype. The rearrangement links TRBV7-8 to TRBJ1-1, with D hard to call. Germline-derived CDR1 and CDR2 are SGHVS and FQNEAQ. Deletions cut 1 base from V and 1 base from J, with 4 bases between. The CDR3 is made up of 13 amino acids. This CDR3 reads CASSLGSNTEAFF. The CDR3, as DNA: TGTGCCAGCAGCTTAGGCTCGAACACTGAAGCTTTCTTT.

This clonotype was observed many times. The rearrangement links TRBV29-1 to TRBJ1-1; tentatively, D is TRBD1 (5 bases). V lost 3 bases and J lost 3, with 14 bases in between. CDR1 SQVTM and CDR2 ANQGSEA come from the germline V gene. CDR3 length: 14 residues. In DNA form, the CDR3 reads TGCAGCGTTGATCCAGGGCGGGGAGACACTGAAGCTTTCTTT. This translates into CSVDPGRGDTEAFF.

This clonotype is a singleton in its sample. This chain joins TRBV29-1 and TRBJ1-5; D is uncertain. Per germline, CDR1 SQVTM and CDR2 ANQGSEA. This CDR3 is built from 13 residues. V gave up 8 bases and J gave up 3 bases, with 14 bases separating them. The chain's CDR3 is CSHGRPHNQPQHF. CDR3 bases: TGCAGCCATGGACGGCCACACAATCAGCCCCAGCATTTT. Looking up the rest from reference TRBV29-1 and TRBJ1-5 gives the full variable domain: SAVISQKPSRDICQRGTSLTIQCQVDSQVTMMFWYRQQPGQSLTLIATANQGSEATYESGFVIDKFPISRPNLTFSTLTVSNMSPEDSSIYLCSHGRPHNQPQHFGDGTRLSIL.

This clonotype came up many times. J is TRBJ1-5 and V is TRBV15; 7 nucleotides match TRBD1. Germline-derived CDR1 and CDR2 are LNHNV and YYDKDF (reference sequence). V was pared by 5 bases and J by 2 bases, with 6 bases of the junction left unmatched. CDR3 length: 15 residues. The CDR3 is CATSPDRPGNQPQHF. CDR3 nucleotides: TGTGCCACCAGCCCGGACAGGCCGGGCAATCAGCCCCAGCATTTT.

V usage is TRBV6-1 and J usage is TRBJ2-5, with unresolved D. There are 11 residues in the CDR3. V lost 8 bases to trimming and J lost 5 bases, with 9 bases between them. Germline-derived CDR1 and CDR2 are MNHNS and SASEGT. Written as DNA, the CDR3 is TGTGCCAGCTTGGATGGGGAGACCCAGTACTTC. It is translated as CASLDGETQYF.

This clonotype showed up many times. The rearrangement links TRBV14 to TRBJ1-2; no clear D gene. Trimming removed 4 bases from V and 8 bases from J, with 11 bases in between. Germline CDR1 reads SGHDN; CDR2 reads FVKESK. The CDR3 has 12 residues. The CDR3 here is CASSRIDSGYTF. CDR3 sequence (DNA): TGTGCCAGCAGCCGGATTGACTCCGGCTACACCTTC.

The sample holds a few counts of this clonotype. Relative to the germline gene, one junction end is altered; a read error may explain this. DNA for the CDR3: TGTGCCAGCAGTTTAACCCAGGGGAGCAATCAGCCCCAGCATTTT. Translation gives CASSLTQGSNQPQHF. The chain combines TRBV10-3 with TRBJ1-5, with D tentatively TRBD1 (6 bases). There are 15 residues in the CDR3. Per germline, CDR1 ENHRY and CDR2 SYGVKD.

The chain carries TRBV19 and TRBJ1-1, with 8 bases matching TRBD1. Germline V gene lookup returns CDR1 LNHDA and CDR2 SQIVND (reference sequence). The CDR3 is 16 amino acids. V lost 4 bases, J lost 0 bases, and 7 bases stayed unmatched. CDR3 loop: CASSTDRASMNTEAFF. The CDR3 bases are TGTGCCAGTAGTACGGACAGGGCAAGTATGAACACTGAAGCTTTCTTT.

Regarding this clonotype: It may be a read error: a sequence one base away is much more abundant. J is TRBJ2-5 and V is TRBV2; weak D call: TRBD1 (6 bases). CDR1 and CDR2 (germline): SNHLY, FYNNEI. The V gene lost 6 bases and the J gene lost 7 bases, with 6 bases spanning the gap. The CDR3 length is 10 residues. DNA of the CDR3: TGTGCCAGCAGGGGGGCGACCCAGTACTTC. It encodes CASRGATQYF. Looking up the rest from reference TRBV2 and TRBJ2-5 gives the full variable domain: EPEVTQTPSHQVTQMGQEVILRCVPISNHLYFYWYRQILGQKVEFLVSFYNNEISEKSEIFDDQFSVERPDGSNFTLKIRSTKLEDSAMYFCASRGATQYFGPGTRLLVL.